The next 25 T cell receptor beta chains were all read from a single sample in a study of T cell repertoires in cytomegalovirus infection. TCRdb passed the reads through MiXCR, listing each CDR3 protein once. Altogether around 280,000 distinct CDR3 sequences are present, approximately 14% being singletons, with the ten largest covering around 9%. Sequenced sample: PBMCs. The receptor source for this set is a human donor in good health (CMV status not recorded). Some clones in this sample may be carry-over from other donors' samples.

This chain uses TRBV7-2 with TRBJ1-2; D gene unclear. The CDR3 runs to 13 residues. Per the germline V gene, CDR1 is SGHTA and CDR2 is FQGNSA. The ends were cut back, 1 base at V and 7 bases at J, with 10 bases in the middle. The CDR3 loop reads CASSLGGIGGYTF. DNA of the CDR3: TGTGCCAGCAGCTTAGGAGGGATCGGTGGCTACACCTTC. The full variable domain, in which reference TRBV7-2 and TRBJ1-2 provide the parts outside the CDR3, is GAGVSQSPSNKVTEKGKDVELRCDPISGHTALYWYRQSLGQGLEFLIYFQGNSAPDKSGLPSDRFSAERTGGSVSTLTIQRTQQEDSAVYLCASSLGGIGGYTFGSGTRLTVV.

At least ten counts were recorded for this clonotype. The genes are TRBV7-2 and TRBJ2-1; no definite D call. Trimming left V 1 base short and J 14 bases short, with 12 bases between. The CDR3 totals 12 residues. Germline V gene lookup returns CDR1 SGHTA and CDR2 FQGNSA. The CDR3 loop reads CASSLDGGPKFF. For the CDR3, the DNA is TGTGCCAGCAGCTTAGATGGCGGCCCGAAGTTCTTC.

This chain joins TRBV20-1 and TRBJ2-4, with D tentatively TRBD1 (6 bases). Germline V gene sequence: CDR1 DFQATT, CDR2 SNEGSKA (reference sequence). CDR3 length equals 14 residues. V gave up 1 base and J gave up 8 bases, with 15 bases separating them. As DNA, the CDR3 is TGCAGTGCTAGAGGAGGTGGGGGCCAGGACATTCAGTACTTC. Amino acid sequence: CSARGGGGQDIQYF.

This clonotype was observed at least ten times. Here the CDR3 reads CASSLWGSIQETQYF. CDR3 in DNA: TGTGCCAGCAGCTTATGGGGGTCGATCCAAGAGACCCAGTACTTC. This rearrangement joins TRBV7-9 to TRBJ2-5; D may match TRBD1 or TRBD2 (5 bases each). Between the trimmed V and J ends, which lost 2 bases and 1 base, there was a span of 11 bases. Germline V gives CDR1 SEHNR, CDR2 FQNEAQ (reference sequence). The CDR3 is 15 amino acids.

The table lists this clonotype with many counts. The chain recombines TRBV7-6 with TRBJ2-7, with 7 bases fitting TRBD2. The junction had 3 bases not matched to a gene; V was cut back by 1 base and J by 3 bases. CDR1 is SGHVS and CDR2 is FNYEAQ in the germline V gene. This CDR3 has 14 amino acids. For the CDR3, the DNA is TGTGCCAGCAGCTTAGGGACTAGATTCTACGAGCAGTACTTC. This encodes CASSLGTRFYEQYF.

This clonotype was detected a few times. V usage is TRBV5-4 and J usage is TRBJ1-1; D may be TRBD1 (5 bases). This CDR3 is built from 14 residues. V lost 2 bases and J lost 0, with 8 bases in between. Germline assignment: CDR1 SGHNT and CDR2 YYREEE (reference sequence). The CDR3 spells CASSFGTVNTEAFF. In DNA, the CDR3 is TGTGCCAGCAGCTTCGGGACGGTGAACACTGAAGCTTTCTTT.

V gene TRBV29-1 combines with J gene TRBJ1-1; D not certain. Between the trimmed V and J ends, which lost 3 bases and 6 bases, there was a span of 11 bases. Per germline, CDR1 SQVTM and CDR2 ANQGSEA. The CDR3 extends over 12 amino acids. The CDR3 region has the DNA TGCAGCGTTGATGAGGGATTACCTGAAGCTTTCTTT. This gives the protein CSVDEGLPEAFF. Looking up the rest from reference TRBV29-1 and TRBJ1-1 gives the full variable domain: SAVISQKPSRDICQRGTSLTIQCQVDSQVTMMFWYRQQPGQSLTLIATANQGSEATYESGFVIDKFPISRPNLTFSTLTVSNMSPEDSSIYLCSVDEGLPEAFFGQGTRLTVV.

V is TRBV18 and J is TRBJ2-1, with 13 positions matching TRBD2. The V gene end was trimmed by 3 bases and the J gene end by 0 bases; junction bases not matched to a gene: 2. The CDR3 is made up of 17 amino acids. Germline V CDR1 and CDR2: KGHSH, LQKENI. The CDR3 DNA reads TGTGCCAGCTCACCGGGACTAGCGGGGCTCTCCTACAATGAGCAGTTCTTC. Its protein is CASSPGLAGLSYNEQFF.

This clonotype was observed a few times. The chain joins TRBV2 to TRBJ2-7, with a weak D call TRBD2 (6 bases). Germline values: CDR1 SNHLY, CDR2 FYNNEI. V gave up 6 bases and J gave up 3 bases, with 12 bases separating them. The CDR3 runs to 13 residues. CDR3 nucleotide sequence: TGTGCCAGCAGGACTATCGGGGGCTACGAGCAGTACTTC. It specifies CASRTIGGYEQYF.

At least ten counts were recorded for this clonotype. CDR3 coding DNA: TGTGCCAGCAGCTTAGAACTGTGGGTCTATGGCTACACCTTC. Translating gives CASSLELWVYGYTF. This chain connects TRBV7-2 to TRBJ1-2, with D hard to call. V shed 1 base and J shed 4 bases, with 10 bases lying between them. The germline V gene has CDR1 SGHTA and CDR2 FQGNSA. The CDR3 has 14 amino acids.

The sample holds many counts of this clonotype. CDR3 bases: TGTGCCAGCAGCTTAAGGCCGGGACAGGGTGGTAACATTCAGTACTTC. Its protein product is CASSLRPGQGGNIQYF. The chain has TRBV7-2 and TRBJ2-4; TRBD1 agrees at 9 bases. Trimming at V came to 2 bases and at J to 7 bases, leaving 9 bases not matched to a gene. This CDR3 contains 16 residues. CDR1 SGHTA and CDR2 FQGNSA come from the germline V gene.

The rearrangement links TRBV20-1 to TRBJ2-1; no firm D call. V shed 2 bases and J shed 10 bases, with 27 bases lying between them. Germline values: CDR1 DFQATT, CDR2 SNEGSKA (reference sequence). The CDR3 is 17 amino acids. DNA for the CDR3: TGCAGTGCTAGATCCCCGATGCCCCCATCCCCAGTCCAGGAGCAGTTCTTC. Amino acid sequence: CSARSPMPPSPVQEQFF.

The V and J genes are TRBV12-3 or TRBV12-4 and TRBJ1-2; unclear D gene. V lost 8 bases to trimming and J lost 4 bases, with 11 bases between them. The CDR3 sequence is 12 residues long. CDR3 in DNA: TGTGCCAGCGCGGCGGAATTCTATGGCTACACCTTC. Protein sequence: CASAAEFYGYTF.

This clonotype turned up a few times. The DNA for the CDR3 is TGTGCCAGCAGTCCGGGACTTCGAGGACTAGCGGGATTGACCTACAATGAGCAGTTCTTC. Translated: CASSPGLRGLAGLTYNEQFF. The chain has TRBV28 and TRBJ2-1; 12 nucleotides agree with TRBD2. The V and J ends lost 5 bases and 2 bases, in that order; junction bases with no gene match: 16. The CDR3 has 20 amino acids. The germline CDR1 and CDR2 sequences are MDHEN and SYDVKM.

This rearrangement joins TRBV20-1 to TRBJ2-4, with D maybe TRBD2 (6 bases). The V gene's germline CDR1 is DFQATT and CDR2 SNEGSKA (reference sequence). The CDR3 runs to 14 residues. V gave up 0 bases and J gave up 8 bases, with 14 bases separating them. The CDR3 region is CSARDWRGVDIQYF. The CDR3 DNA reads TGCAGTGCTAGAGATTGGAGGGGCGTTGACATTCAGTACTTC.

The rearrangement joins TRBV6-5 to TRBJ1-2; D is uncertain. V gave up 4 bases and J gave up 4 bases, with 10 bases separating them. There are 13 residues in the CDR3. CDR1 is MNHEY and CDR2 is SVGAGI in the germline V gene. The DNA for the CDR3 is TGTGCCAGCAGTTCCCGGGCGTTCTATGGCTACACCTTC. It encodes CASSSRAFYGYTF.

This chain connects TRBV5-1 to TRBJ2-3; TRBD2 matches 13 bases. V gave up 4 bases and J gave up 2 bases; unmatched junction bases: 4. Germline lookup yields CDR1 SGHRS and CDR2 YFSETQ. This CDR3 spans 16 amino acids. In DNA, the CDR3 is TGCGCCAGCAGCGGCGGACTAGCGGGAGACACAGATACGCAGTATTTT. The encoded protein is CASSGGLAGDTDTQYF.

There are many counts of this clonotype. The gene calls are TRBV7-6 and TRBJ1-1, with TRBD1 identical over 7 bases. V shed 8 bases, J shed 1 base, and the junction held 4 bases outside the gene matches. This CDR3 region has 13 residues. Per the germline V gene, CDR1 is SGHVS and CDR2 is FNYEAQ. The CDR3 loop is CASGTGANTEAFF. The CDR3 DNA follows: TGTGCCAGCGGTACAGGGGCGAACACTGAAGCTTTCTTT.

The V call is TRBV4-1, the J call TRBJ1-2, with 7 positions matching TRBD1. With 4 bases clipped from V and 3 bases from J, the junction kept 5 bases outside the gene matches. Germline values: CDR1 MGHRA, CDR2 YSYEKL. The length of the CDR3 is 14 residues. The chain's CDR3 is CASSPDRTDYGYTF. The CDR3 bases are TGCGCCAGCAGCCCGGACAGGACCGACTATGGCTACACCTTC.

The rearrangement links TRBV29-1 to TRBJ1-1; TRBD1 aligns across 8 bases. CDR1 and CDR2 from the germline V gene are SQVTM and ANQGSEA. J gave up 3 bases and V 7 bases, and 7 bases lay outside the gene matches. The CDR3 has 13 residues. The CDR3 DNA sequence: TGCAGCGCTAGACTGACAGGGGACACTGAAGCTTTCTTT. As protein: CSARLTGDTEAFF.

There are many counts of this clonotype. V and J are TRBV28 and TRBJ2-2; possibly TRBD1 for D (6 bases). The germline CDR1 and CDR2 sequences are MDHEN and SYDVKM. Trimming took off 1 base at V and 4 bases at J, with 10 bases between the two ends. This CDR3 has 15 residues. DNA for the CDR3: TGTGCCAGCAGTTTATTCGGGACACCCACCGGGGAGCTGTTTTTT. Amino acids: CASSLFGTPTGELFF.

The V gene is TRBV25-1, the J gene TRBJ1-6; 7 nucleotides agree with TRBD1. Germline loops: CDR1 MGHDK, CDR2 SYGVNS. CDR3 size: 14 residues. After removal of 8 bases from V and 7 bases from J, the junction contained 8 bases not matched to a gene. The CDR3: CASDTGARNSPLHF. CDR3 nucleotide sequence: TGTGCCAGCGATACAGGGGCCCGAAATTCACCCCTCCACTTT.

In this sample, this clonotype turned up many times. The V call is TRBV4-2, the J call TRBJ2-1; 11 bases are shared with TRBD2. Per the germline V gene, CDR1 is LGHNA and CDR2 is YNFKEQ. J lost 16 bases, V lost 0 bases, and 8 bases had no gene match. The CDR3 extends over 14 amino acids. The CDR3: CASSQDPLAGGLFF. CDR3 nucleotide sequence: TGTGCCAGCAGCCAAGATCCCCTAGCGGGGGGCTTATTCTTC.

This clonotype occurred a few times. The chain carries TRBV29-1 and TRBJ1-1; TRBD1 matches 7 bases. The CDR3 runs 13 residues. Germline V gives CDR1 SQVTM, CDR2 ANQGSEA. V was clipped by 5 bases and J by 5 bases; unmatched bases: 8. CDR3 protein: CSVSWTGPTEAFF. CDR3 coding DNA: TGCAGCGTTAGTTGGACAGGACCGACTGAAGCTTTCTTT. Drawing the rest from reference TRBV29-1 and TRBJ1-1, the complete variable domain is SAVISQKPSRDICQRGTSLTIQCQVDSQVTMMFWYRQQPGQSLTLIATANQGSEATYESGFVIDKFPISRPNLTFSTLTVSNMSPEDSSIYLCSVSWTGPTEAFFGQGTRLTVV.

At least ten counts were recorded for this clonotype. The chain is built from TRBV11-2 and TRBJ2-7, with a tentative D call TRBD2 (5 bases). CDR1 SGHAT and CDR2 FQNNGV come from the germline V gene. This CDR3 is built from 13 residues. V was pared by 1 base and J by 9 bases, with 13 bases between. The CDR3 loop is CASSLAEGRPQYF. The CDR3 nucleotides read TGTGCCAGCAGCTTAGCCGAGGGAAGACCGCAGTACTTC.